This entry lists 31 T cell receptor beta chains sequenced from one sample in a study of blood T cell repertoires in COVID-19. The protocol was immunoSEQ multiplex PCR, while the TCRdb copy is restricted to in-frame clones and leaves out a portion. The sample holds approximately 94,000 clones, over 75% seen once. The specimen sequenced was peripheral blood. The receptors shown here come from a human donor in a cohort sampled during active COVID-19.

The J gene is TRBJ2-7, the V gene TRBV5-6; 10 nucleotides line up with TRBD1. Looked up from germline, CDR1 is SGHDT and CDR2 is YYEEEE. The CDR3 has 15 residues. The J segment lost 9 bases and the V segment lost 4 bases, leaving 13 bases of the junction unmatched. The chain's CDR3 is CASSPGQGPSTAQYF. CDR3 nucleotide sequence: TGTGCCAGCAGCCCGGGACAGGGGCCTTCTACGGCGCAGTACTTC.

V is TRBV10-3 and J is TRBJ2-5; D is possibly TRBD1 (5 bases). Trimming took off 0 bases at V and 6 bases at J, with 14 bases between the two ends. Germline CDR1 and CDR2: ENHRY and SYGVKD. The CDR3 totals 15 residues. The CDR3 DNA is TGTGCCATCAGTGAGTCTGGGCAGGGCCGGCAGACCCAGTACTTC. Amino acid sequence: CAISESGQGRQTQYF.

The chain combines TRBV6-6 with TRBJ1-6; TRBD1 might be the D (6 bases). V lost 2 bases to trimming and J lost 3 bases, with 11 bases between them. From germline, CDR1 is MNHNY and CDR2 SVGAGI (reference sequence). This CDR3 region has 16 residues. CDR3 residues: CASSYLDRLYNSPLHF. In nucleotides, the CDR3 is TGTGCCAGCAGTTACCTCGACAGGCTCTATAATTCACCCCTCCACTTT.

The genes are TRBV4-3 and TRBJ1-5, with D possibly being TRBD1 (5 bases). Trimming stripped 0 bases from V and 0 bases from J, with 18 bases between. Germline V lookup: CDR1 LGHNA, CDR2 YSLEER. The CDR3 runs 19 residues. For the CDR3, the DNA is TGCGCCAGCAGCCAAGATATCACCAGGGCGGGGAATAGCAATCAGCCCCAGCATTTT. Its translation is CASSQDITRAGNSNQPQHF.

This clone was detected a few times. The V and J genes are TRBV9 and TRBJ1-3, with TRBD1 as a possible D gene (6 bases). This CDR3 contains 16 residues. V gave up 2 bases and J gave up 2 bases, with 14 bases separating them. CDR1 is SGDLS, CDR2 YYNGEE, per germline. For the CDR3, the DNA is TGTGCCAGCAGCGTTACAGGGTTGGGACCTGGAAACACCATATATTTT. Its protein product is CASSVTGLGPGNTIYF.

The CDR3 nucleotides are TGTGCCTGGAGTAGACAGATAACTAGCAATCAGCCCCAGCATTTT. Amino acid sequence: CAWSRQITSNQPQHF. V is TRBV30 and J is TRBJ1-5; tentative D call: TRBD1 (5 bases). The CDR3 spans 15 residues. Trimming stripped 2 bases from V and 0 bases from J, with 11 bases between. Looked up from germline, CDR1 is GTSNPN and CDR2 is SVGIG (reference sequence).

The gene calls are TRBV7-8 and TRBJ1-2; a weak D match, TRBD1 (5 bases). V was cut by 1 base and J by 7 bases, with 13 bases left in between. The germline CDR1 and CDR2 sequences are SGHVS and FQNEAQ. The CDR3 has 14 amino acids. CDR3 coding DNA: TGTGCCAGCAGCTTAGGGGGCAGGTTTGGTGGCTACACCTTC. Encoded protein: CASSLGGRFGGYTF.

J is TRBJ2-3 and V is TRBV5-5; 7 positions agree with TRBD2. V gave up 2 bases and J gave up 2 bases; unmatched junction bases: 8. CDR3 size: 16 residues. Looked up from germline, CDR1 is SGHKS and CDR2 is YYEKEE (reference sequence). In DNA form, the CDR3 reads TGTGCCAGCAGCTTCTTGGCTAGCGGAGTCACAGATACGCAGTATTTT. It yields the protein CASSFLASGVTDTQYF.

This chain connects TRBV3-1 (or the pseudogene TRBV3-2) to TRBJ1-3; no reliable D call. CDR3 length equals 17 residues. The germline V gene encodes CDR1 LGHDT and CDR2 YNNKEL (reference sequence). Trimming stripped 0 bases from V and 4 bases from J, with 16 bases between. CDR3 amino acids: CASSQDTTGLVGNTIYF. In nucleotides, the CDR3 is TGTGCCAGCAGCCAAGATACGACGGGTTTAGTCGGAAACACCATATATTTT.

The V and J genes are TRBV9 and TRBJ2-7; D not resolved. Trimming cost V 2 bases and J 7 bases, with 22 bases left between them. The CDR3 runs to 16 residues. The germline V gene has CDR1 SGDLS and CDR2 YYNGEE. CDR3 sequence: CASSVPHPRLEREQYF. In DNA, the CDR3 is TGTGCCAGCAGCGTCCCCCACCCCCGCCTGGAGAGAGAGCAGTACTTC.

The V and J genes are TRBV5-1 and TRBJ2-3; 7 bases are a match to TRBD2. The CDR3 runs 16 residues. After removal of 4 bases from V and 2 bases from J, the junction contained 10 bases not matched to a gene. The germline gives CDR1 SGHRS, CDR2 YFSETQ. The CDR3 reads CASSPLRRGSTDTQYF. CDR3 in DNA: TGCGCCAGCAGCCCCCTTCGGCGGGGGTCCACAGATACGCAGTATTTT.

The chain has TRBV5-1 and TRBJ2-3; tentative D call: TRBD2 (5 bases). Germline V gene data show CDR1 as SGHRS and CDR2 as YFSETQ. The CDR3 covers 16 residues. Trimming took 1 base from V and 0 from J, leaving 12 bases between them. The CDR3 DNA follows: TGCGCCAGCAGCTTGACGGGGAGTAGCAGCACAGATACGCAGTATTTT. Protein: CASSLTGSSSTDTQYF. The full variable domain, with the rest looked up from reference TRBV5-1 and TRBJ2-3, is KAGVTQTPRYLIKTRGQQVTLSCSPISGHRSVSWYQQTPGQGLQFLFEYFSETQRNKGNFPGRFSGRQFSNSRSEMNVSTLELGDSALYLCASSLTGSSSTDTQYFGPGTRLTVL.

This rearrangement joins TRBV5-6 to TRBJ1-4; TRBD1 agrees at 9 bases. In germline, CDR1 is SGHDT, CDR2 YYEEEE. The length of the CDR3 is 16 residues. The trim removed 4 bases at V and 4 bases at J, leaving 8 bases unmatched. The CDR3 sequence: CASSTSGTGFNEKLFF. The CDR3 nucleotides are TGTGCCAGCAGCACTTCCGGGACAGGGTTTAATGAAAAACTGTTTTTT.

The CDR3 nucleotides are TGTGCCACCAGTGACCCGGGACTGGAGACCCAGTACTTC. This sequence encodes CATSDPGLETQYF. V gene TRBV24-1 combines with J gene TRBJ2-5, with D possibly matching TRBD2 (6 bases). Germline loops: CDR1 KGHDR, CDR2 SFDVKD. The CDR3 is made up of 13 amino acids. Trimming removed 4 bases at V and 5 bases at J, with 10 bases between.

The chain joins TRBV9 to TRBJ2-1, with 13 nucleotides matching TRBD2. V lost 2 bases to trimming and J lost 8 bases; unmatched junction nucleotides: 4. This CDR3 comprises 15 residues. The germline gives CDR1 SGDLS, CDR2 YYNGEE. CDR3 nucleotide sequence: TGTGCCAGCAGCGTCGGACTAGCGGGGGTTGATGAGCAGTTCTTC. Residues: CASSVGLAGVDEQFF.

The rearrangement uses TRBV5-4 and TRBJ1-1, with D possibly TRBD1 on 6 matching bases. The length of the CDR3 is 14 residues. Trimming cost V 0 bases and J 3 bases, with 9 bases left between them. CDR1 is SGHNT, CDR2 YYREEE, per germline (reference sequence). CDR3 nucleotide sequence: TGTGCCAGCAGCTTGGACAGGGTATACACTGAAGCTTTCTTT. Translating it yields CASSLDRVYTEAFF.

The rearrangement joins TRBV25-1 to TRBJ1-1; D remains ambiguous. The CDR3 spans 15 residues. Trimming left V 3 bases short and J 2 bases short, with 13 bases between. Germline CDR1 and CDR2: MGHDK and SYGVNS. CDR3 nucleotide sequence: TGTGCCAGCAGTGATTTCACCCAGTCCAACACTGAAGCTTTCTTT. Protein: CASSDFTQSNTEAFF.

The chain links TRBV5-5 to TRBJ1-6, with a possible D match to TRBD1 (6 bases). The CDR3 extends over 14 amino acids. The V end lost 0 bases, the J end lost 7 bases, and 8 bases lay between the germline ends. The V gene's germline CDR1 is SGHKS and CDR2 YYEKEE (reference sequence). The CDR3 sequence: CASSLGQENSPLHF. CDR3 in DNA: TGTGCCAGCAGCTTGGGACAGGAAAATTCACCCCTCCACTTT.

The rearrangement joins TRBV5-1 to TRBJ2-1; no reliable D call. Trimming removed 4 bases at V and 0 bases at J, with 8 bases between. Per germline, CDR1 SGHRS and CDR2 YFSETQ. CDR3 length: 14 residues. CDR3 amino acids: CASSVLSSYNEQFF. CDR3 DNA sequence: TGCGCCAGCAGCGTGCTTAGCTCCTACAATGAGCAGTTCTTC. Combining the CDR3 with reference TRBV5-1 and TRBJ2-1 gives the whole variable domain KAGVTQTPRYLIKTRGQQVTLSCSPISGHRSVSWYQQTPGQGLQFLFEYFSETQRNKGNFPGRFSGRQFSNSRSEMNVSTLELGDSALYLCASSVLSSYNEQFFGPGTRLTVL.

The gene calls are TRBV10-1 and TRBJ2-3; TRBD1 is a possible D gene (5 bases). The germline V gene encodes CDR1 WNHNN and CDR2 SYGVQD (reference sequence). Trimming shortened V by 6 bases and J by 3 bases, and 13 bases separated the two germline ends. The length of the CDR3 is 14 residues. CDR3 residues: CASSRDSGTDTQYF. The CDR3 coding sequence is TGCGCCAGCAGCAGGGATAGTGGGACAGATACGCAGTATTTT.

This clone was seen ten or more times. V gene TRBV5-1 combines with J gene TRBJ2-7; a possible D gene is TRBD1 (6 bases). Germline V gene sequence: CDR1 SGHRS, CDR2 YFSETQ. CDR3 length: 17 amino acids. V was shortened by 0 bases and J by 2 bases, with 18 bases between the two germline ends. The CDR3 reads CASSLGVRTAKPYEQYF. The CDR3 DNA reads as TGCGCCAGCAGCTTGGGGGTCAGGACAGCGAAACCCTACGAGCAGTACTTC.

This chain joins TRBV7-6 and TRBJ2-3; D is possibly TRBD2 (6 bases). The germline V and J ends were trimmed by 3 bases and 3 bases, with 16 bases remaining between them. Germline V gene sequence: CDR1 SGHVS, CDR2 FNYEAQ. This CDR3 comprises 16 residues. CDR3 in amino acids: CASSLGDSPRTDTQYF. CDR3 DNA sequence: TGTGCCAGCAGCTTGGGGGACTCCCCGAGGACAGATACGCAGTATTTT.

V is TRBV5-4 and J is TRBJ1-3; D remains unclear. Between the trimmed V and J ends, which lost 4 bases and 2 bases, there was a span of 16 bases. The CDR3 sequence is 16 residues long. The V gene's germline CDR1 is SGHNT and CDR2 YYREEE (reference sequence). CDR3 nucleotide sequence: TGTGCCAGCAGCCCCGAGGGCACCGTCGCTGGAAACACCATATATTTT. Amino acid sequence: CASSPEGTVAGNTIYF.

In this sample, this clone turned up a few times. The V call is TRBV3-1 (or the pseudogene TRBV3-2), the J call TRBJ2-3; TRBD2 aligns across 7 bases. V shed 4 bases, J shed 2 bases, and the junction held 3 bases outside the gene matches. The V gene's germline CDR1 is LGHDT and CDR2 YNNKEL (reference sequence). This CDR3 contains 14 residues. CDR3 DNA sequence: TGTGCCAGCAGCCGGGGGGGATACACAGATACGCAGTATTTT. Protein product: CASSRGGYTDTQYF.

The chain has TRBV14 and TRBJ1-6; D gene ambiguous. Per the germline V gene, CDR1 is SGHDN and CDR2 is FVKESK. V was clipped by 0 bases and J by 9 bases, with 6 bases between them. The CDR3 extends over 13 amino acids. The CDR3 nucleotides read TGTGCCAGCAGCCAAGACCTACTTTCACCCCTCCACTTT. Protein product: CASSQDLLSPLHF. Full variable domain (outside the CDR3, taken from reference TRBV14 and TRBJ1-6): EAGVTQFPSHSVIEKGQTVTLRCDPISGHDNLYWYRRVMGKEIKFLLHFVKESKQDESGMPNNRFLAERTGGTYSTLKVQPAELEDSGVYFCASSQDLLSPLHFGNGTRLTVT.

This clone has only one observation. The chain combines TRBV6-7 with TRBJ2-6; 8 nucleotides match TRBD1. TRBV6-7 is an ORF, with its function uncertain. The V segment lost 2 bases and the J segment 0 bases; nucleotides outside the gene matches: 9. The CDR3 loop spans 19 amino acids. CDR3 protein: CASSYRATGVCSGANVLTF. CDR3 nucleotides: TGTGCCAGCAGTTACCGGGCGACAGGGGTTTGCTCTGGGGCCAACGTCCTGACTTTC.

The CDR3 is CASSIRGGSFEQFF. CDR3 DNA: TGTGCCAGTAGTATTCGAGGCGGGAGTTTTGAGCAGTTCTTC. The rearrangement links TRBV19 to TRBJ2-1; 7 nucleotides agree with TRBD2. V lost 3 bases and J lost 9; bases outside the gene matches: 8. CDR1 LNHDA and CDR2 SQIVND come from the germline V gene (reference sequence). The CDR3 covers 14 residues. The full variable domain, with the rest looked up from reference TRBV19 and TRBJ2-1, is DGGITQSPKYLFRKEGQNVTLSCEQNLNHDAMYWYRQDPGQGLRLIYYSQIVNDFQKGDIAEGYSVSREKKESFPLTVTSAQKNPTAFYLCASSIRGGSFEQFFGPGTRLTVL.

The rearrangement uses TRBV11-2 and TRBJ1-2, with TRBD1 as a possible D gene (6 bases). V lost 6 bases to trimming and J lost 1 base, with 18 bases between them. The CDR3 contains 16 residues. Germline V gene lookup returns CDR1 SGHAT and CDR2 FQNNGV. CDR3 protein: CASSRPGHLFNYGYTF. DNA for the CDR3: TGTGCCAGCAGTCGACCGGGACACCTTTTTAACTATGGCTACACCTTC.

The chain combines TRBV12-3 or TRBV12-4 with TRBJ1-1, with a tentative D call TRBD1 (5 bases). The CDR3 consists of 13 residues. Trimming shortened V by 10 bases and J by 7 bases, and 19 bases separated the two germline ends. Here the CDR3 reads CANTPDGGHEAFF. The CDR3 bases are TGTGCCAACACCCCGGACGGTGGACATGAAGCTTTCTTT.

The chain carries TRBV7-2 and TRBJ2-1; TRBD2 is a possible D gene (6 bases). CDR1 is SGHTA and CDR2 is FQGNSA in the germline V gene. Trimming removed 6 bases from V and 8 bases from J, with 20 bases in between. The CDR3 totals 15 residues. CDR3 coding DNA: TGTGCCAGCAGTCGGAGGGGCTCCCAATGGGATGAGCAGTTCTTC. Translation gives CASSRRGSQWDEQFF. The full variable domain, its missing parts supplied by reference TRBV7-2 and TRBJ2-1, is GAGVSQSPSNKVTEKGKDVELRCDPISGHTALYWYRQSLGQGLEFLIYFQGNSAPDKSGLPSDRFSAERTGGSVSTLTIQRTQQEDSAVYLCASSRRGSQWDEQFFGPGTRLTVL.

The CDR3 sequence is CASGQIMNTEAFF. CDR3 nucleotides: TGTGCCAGCGGACAGATCATGAACACTGAAGCTTTCTTT. The chain recombines TRBV18 with TRBJ1-1; D may be TRBD1 (6 bases). Trimming shortened V by 8 bases and J by 0 bases, and 10 bases separated the two germline ends. CDR1 KGHSH and CDR2 LQKENI come from the germline V gene. This CDR3 spans 13 amino acids.